Following are 9 T cell receptor beta chains from one sample sequenced in a study of Graves' ophthalmopathy and Graves' hyperthyroidism. From RNA, the CDR3 regions of TCR beta chains were amplified and sequenced. HTBI primers served in a first-round RT-PCR, which a second-round multiplex PCR followed. TCRdb passed the multiplex PCR reads through MiXCR, listing each CDR3 protein once. The data contain almost 400,000 distinct CDR3 sequences, approximately 20% of them seen just once; the ten biggest clones take up more than 1.5%. Sequencing was performed on peripheral blood. Receptor source: a young woman with Graves' ophthalmopathy.

Ten or more counts support this clonotype. The chain recombines TRBV29-1 with TRBJ2-5; D is perhaps TRBD2 (6 bases). V lost 2 bases, J lost 5 bases, and 15 bases lay in between. The CDR3 is 14 amino acids. Germline V gene data show CDR1 as SQVTM and CDR2 as ANQGSEA. The CDR3 protein is CSVESGPTRETQYF. CDR3 nucleotide sequence: TGCAGCGTTGAAAGCGGGCCCACGAGGGAGACCCAGTACTTC.

This clonotype was observed at least ten times. The V call is TRBV9, the J call TRBJ2-2; D is uncertain. Germline CDR1 is SGDLS and CDR2 is YYNGEE. This CDR3 is 16 amino acids long. The germline V and J ends were trimmed by 0 bases and 0 bases, with 9 bases remaining between them. The CDR3 sequence: CASSVATGANTGELFF. The CDR3, as DNA: TGTGCCAGCAGCGTAGCTACCGGAGCGAACACCGGGGAGCTGTTTTTT.

This clonotype was counted many times. The chain links TRBV7-9 to TRBJ1-6; tentative D call: TRBD1 (6 bases). Looked up from germline, CDR1 is SEHNR and CDR2 is FQNEAQ (reference sequence). The V and J ends lost 4 bases and 10 bases respectively, with 14 bases between them. The CDR3 is made up of 14 amino acids. CDR3 region: CASSWDNVGSPLHF. The CDR3 DNA reads as TGTGCCAGCAGCTGGGACAACGTGGGGTCACCCCTCCACTTT.

This clonotype was detected ten times or more. This chain joins TRBV19 and TRBJ1-5; TRBD1 aligns across 10 bases. V lost 7 bases, J lost 5 bases, and 8 bases stayed unmatched. Per germline, CDR1 LNHDA and CDR2 SQIVND (reference sequence). This CDR3 comprises 15 residues. The CDR3 loop is CASKGVTGGYQPQHF. CDR3 bases: TGTGCCAGTAAGGGTGTGACAGGGGGCTATCAGCCCCAGCATTTT.

V gene TRBV15 combines with J gene TRBJ1-5; D is unresolved. The CDR3 contains 13 residues. Trimming pared 2 bases from V and 4 bases from J, leaving 6 bases between. Germline V gene lookup returns CDR1 LNHNV and CDR2 YYDKDF (reference sequence). CDR3 sequence: CATSRSHNQPQHF. The CDR3 DNA follows: TGTGCCACCAGCAGATCCCATAATCAGCCCCAGCATTTT.

Many counts were recorded for this clonotype. The chain recombines TRBV20-1 with TRBJ1-1; no clear D gene. From germline, CDR1 is DFQATT and CDR2 SNEGSKA (reference sequence). This CDR3 is built from 14 residues. V shed 7 bases and J shed 0 bases, with 15 bases lying between them. The CDR3 reads CSGRYEGMNTEAFF. CDR3 bases: TGCAGTGGACGTTATGAGGGTATGAACACTGAAGCTTTCTTT.

This clonotype was observed many times. This rearrangement joins TRBV12-3 or TRBV12-4 to TRBJ1-4, with D perhaps TRBD1 (6 bases). The CDR3 totals 15 residues. Trimming removed 4 bases at V and 5 bases at J, with 14 bases between. CDR3 nucleotides: TGTGCCAGCAGTTCCCTGACAGGTCTGAATGAAAAACTGTTTTTT. Protein product: CASSSLTGLNEKLFF.

The chain carries TRBV20-1 and TRBJ2-1, with TRBD2 matching over 13 bases. Trimming took 5 bases from V and 5 from J; bases not matched to a gene: 6. Looked up from germline, CDR1 is DFQATT and CDR2 is SNEGSKA (reference sequence). This CDR3 region has 15 residues. CDR3 in DNA: TGCAGTGCTTCGGGACTAGCGGGGAGAGACAATGAGCAGTTCTTC. Translated, it gives CSASGLAGRDNEQFF.

V and J are TRBV7-6 and TRBJ1-1; D not certain. The CDR3 loop spans 15 amino acids. The germline gives CDR1 SGHVS, CDR2 FNYEAQ. Deletions cut 3 bases from V and 2 bases from J, with 13 bases between. The CDR3 protein is CASSFLETPNTEAFF. In DNA, the CDR3 is TGTGCCAGCAGCTTCCTTGAGACACCCAACACTGAAGCTTTCTTT.